Reported below is one TCR beta chain. The germline V gene encodes CDR1 MNHEY and CDR2 SVGAGI. The CDR3 is 15 amino acids. V shed 6 bases and J shed 8 bases, with 20 bases lying between them. The source of the sample is a study of cytomegalovirus exposure and HLA in healthy donors. PCR was performed using 60 Vbeta and 13 Jbeta primers. The table came from immunoSEQ multiplex PCR; TCRdb's copy has only in-frame clones and leaves some out. Here the sample spans around 99,000 clones, less than 85% being singletons. Input material: PBMCs. The receptor was isolated from a man younger than 30 in good health and CMV-seronegative. The gene calls are TRBV6-5 and TRBJ2-1; TRBD1 might be the D (5 bases). Written as DNA, the CDR3 is TGTGCCAGCAGCCCGAGACAGATCGGATTCGATGAGCAGTTCTTC. It encodes CASSPRQIGFDEQFF.